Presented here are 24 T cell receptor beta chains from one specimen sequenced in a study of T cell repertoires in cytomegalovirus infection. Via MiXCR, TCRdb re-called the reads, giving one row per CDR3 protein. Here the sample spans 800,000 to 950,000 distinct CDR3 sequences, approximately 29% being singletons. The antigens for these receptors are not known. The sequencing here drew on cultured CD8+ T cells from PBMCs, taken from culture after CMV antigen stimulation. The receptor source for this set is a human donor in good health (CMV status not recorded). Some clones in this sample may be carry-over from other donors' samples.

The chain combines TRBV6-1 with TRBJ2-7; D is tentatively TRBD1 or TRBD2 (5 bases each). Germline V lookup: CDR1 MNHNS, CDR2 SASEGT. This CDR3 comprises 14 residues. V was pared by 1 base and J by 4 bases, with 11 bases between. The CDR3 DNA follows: TGTGCCAGCAGTGAAGGTTTGTGGGGGTACGAGCAGTACTTC. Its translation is CASSEGLWGYEQYF.

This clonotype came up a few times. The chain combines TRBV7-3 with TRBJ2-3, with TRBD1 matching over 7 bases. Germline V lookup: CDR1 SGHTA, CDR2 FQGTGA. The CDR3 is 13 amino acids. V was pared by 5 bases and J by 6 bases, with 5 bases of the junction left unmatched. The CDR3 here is CASSPWTGDTQYF. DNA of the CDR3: TGTGCCAGCAGCCCTTGGACAGGCGATACGCAGTATTTT.

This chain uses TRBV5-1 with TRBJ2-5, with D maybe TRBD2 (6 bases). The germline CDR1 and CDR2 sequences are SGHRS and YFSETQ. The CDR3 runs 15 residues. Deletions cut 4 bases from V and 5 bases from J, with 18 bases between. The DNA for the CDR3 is TGCGCCAGCAGCCTCCCCAACGCGGGGCCGGAGACCCAGTACTTC. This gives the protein CASSLPNAGPETQYF.

The chain's CDR3 is CASSLRDRDRTTEAFF. The CDR3 coding sequence is TGCGCCAGCAGCCTCCGGGACAGGGATCGTACCACTGAAGCTTTCTTT. This chain links TRBV4-3 with TRBJ1-1, with 9 bases matching TRBD1. The CDR3 covers 16 residues. Trimming cost V 4 bases and J 4 bases; bases outside gene matches: 10. Germline-derived CDR1 and CDR2 are LGHNA and YSLEER.

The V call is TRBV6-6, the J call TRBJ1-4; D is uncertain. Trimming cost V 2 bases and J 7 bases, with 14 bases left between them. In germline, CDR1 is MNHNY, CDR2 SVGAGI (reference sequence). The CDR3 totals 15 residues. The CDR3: CASSYVERIGEKLFF. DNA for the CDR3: TGTGCCAGCAGTTACGTGGAGCGAATCGGTGAAAAACTGTTTTTT.

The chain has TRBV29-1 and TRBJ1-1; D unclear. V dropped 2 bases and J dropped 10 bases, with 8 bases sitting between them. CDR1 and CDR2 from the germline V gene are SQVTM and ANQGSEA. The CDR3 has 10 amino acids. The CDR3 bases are TGCAGCGTTGAAATTGATCGAGCTTTCTTT. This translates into CSVEIDRAFF.

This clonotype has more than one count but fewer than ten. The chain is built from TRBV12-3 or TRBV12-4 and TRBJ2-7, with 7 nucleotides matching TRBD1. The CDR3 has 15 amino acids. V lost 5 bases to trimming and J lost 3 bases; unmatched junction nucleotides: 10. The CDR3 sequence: CASSEDRSRFYEQYV. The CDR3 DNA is TGTGCCAGCAGTGAGGACAGGTCCCGTTTCTACGAGCAGTACGTC.

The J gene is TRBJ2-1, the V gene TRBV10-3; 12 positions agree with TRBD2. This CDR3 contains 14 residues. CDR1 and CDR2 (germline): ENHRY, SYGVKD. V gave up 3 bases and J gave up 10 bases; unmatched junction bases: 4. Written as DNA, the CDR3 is TGTGCCATCAGTGACCCGGGACTAGCGGGCGAGCAGTTCTTC. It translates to CAISDPGLAGEQFF.

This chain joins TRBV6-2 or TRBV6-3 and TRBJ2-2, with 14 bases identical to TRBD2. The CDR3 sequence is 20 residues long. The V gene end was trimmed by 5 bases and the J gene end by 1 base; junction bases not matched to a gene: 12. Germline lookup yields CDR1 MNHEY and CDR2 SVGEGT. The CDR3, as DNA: TGTGCCAGCAGTCGGCCCTCGGGACTAGCGGGGGTTATGAACACCGGGGAGCTGTTTTTT. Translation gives CASSRPSGLAGVMNTGELFF.

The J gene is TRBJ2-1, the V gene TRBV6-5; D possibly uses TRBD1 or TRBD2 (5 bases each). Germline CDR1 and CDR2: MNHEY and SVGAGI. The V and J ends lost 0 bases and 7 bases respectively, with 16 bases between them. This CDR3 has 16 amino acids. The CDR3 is CASSYSTGPHGNEQFF. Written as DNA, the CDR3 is TGTGCCAGCAGTTACTCAACGGGACCTCATGGGAATGAGCAGTTCTTC.

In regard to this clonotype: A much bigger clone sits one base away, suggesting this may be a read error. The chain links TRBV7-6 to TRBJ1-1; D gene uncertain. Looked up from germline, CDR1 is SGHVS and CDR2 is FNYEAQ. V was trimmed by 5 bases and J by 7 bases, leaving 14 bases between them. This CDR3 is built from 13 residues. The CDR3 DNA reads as TGTGCCAGCAGCCTCCCCTTGAGTGGTGAAGCTTTCTTT. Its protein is CASSLPLSGEAFF. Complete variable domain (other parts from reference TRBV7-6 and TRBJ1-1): GAGVSQSPRYKVTKRGQDVALRCDPISGHVSLYWYRQALGQGPEFLTYFNYEAQQDKSGLPNDRFSAERPEGSISTLTIQRTEQRDSAMYRCASSLPLSGEAFFGQGTRLTVV.

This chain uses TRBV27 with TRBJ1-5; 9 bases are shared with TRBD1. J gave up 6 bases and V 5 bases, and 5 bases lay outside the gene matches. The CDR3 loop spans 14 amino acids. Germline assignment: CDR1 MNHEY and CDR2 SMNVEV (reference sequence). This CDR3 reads CASSRTGAVQPQHF. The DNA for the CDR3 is TGTGCCAGCAGTCGGACAGGGGCCGTTCAGCCCCAGCATTTT.

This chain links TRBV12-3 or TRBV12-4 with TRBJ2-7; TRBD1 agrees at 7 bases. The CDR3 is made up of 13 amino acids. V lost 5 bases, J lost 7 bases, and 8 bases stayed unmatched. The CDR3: CASSPRQGEEQYF. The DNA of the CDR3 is TGTGCCAGCAGTCCTAGACAGGGAGAAGAGCAGTACTTC.

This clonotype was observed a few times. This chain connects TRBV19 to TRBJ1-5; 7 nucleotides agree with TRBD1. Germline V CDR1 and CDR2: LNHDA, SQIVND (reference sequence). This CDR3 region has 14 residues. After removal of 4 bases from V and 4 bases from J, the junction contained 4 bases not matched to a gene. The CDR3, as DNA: TGTGCCAGTAGTACGGGACAGCTTAATCAGCCCCAGCATTTT. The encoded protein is CASSTGQLNQPQHF.

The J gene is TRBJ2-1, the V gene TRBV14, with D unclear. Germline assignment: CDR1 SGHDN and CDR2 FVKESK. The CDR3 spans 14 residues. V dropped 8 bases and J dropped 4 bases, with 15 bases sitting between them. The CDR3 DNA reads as TGTGCCAGCGGGATGGGTTACTTGTACAATGAGCAGTTCTTC. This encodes CASGMGYLYNEQFF. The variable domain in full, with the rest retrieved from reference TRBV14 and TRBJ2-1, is EAGVTQFPSHSVIEKGQTVTLRCDPISGHDNLYWYRRVMGKEIKFLLHFVKESKQDESGMPNNRFLAERTGGTYSTLKVQPAELEDSGVYFCASGMGYLYNEQFFGPGTRLTVL.

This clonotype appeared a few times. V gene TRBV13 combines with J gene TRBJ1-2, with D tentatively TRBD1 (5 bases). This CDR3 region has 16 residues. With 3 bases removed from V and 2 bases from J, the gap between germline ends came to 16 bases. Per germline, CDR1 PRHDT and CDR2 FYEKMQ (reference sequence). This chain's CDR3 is CASSFGTSTANYGYTF. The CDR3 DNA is TGTGCCAGCAGCTTTGGGACTTCCACGGCCAACTATGGCTACACCTTC.

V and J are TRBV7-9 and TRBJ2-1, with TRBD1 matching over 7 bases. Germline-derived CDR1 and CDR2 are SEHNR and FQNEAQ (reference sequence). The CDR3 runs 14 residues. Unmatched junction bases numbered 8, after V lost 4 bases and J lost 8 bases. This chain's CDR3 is CASSSDRVSDEQFF. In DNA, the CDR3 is TGTGCCAGCAGCTCTGACAGGGTCTCAGATGAGCAGTTCTTC. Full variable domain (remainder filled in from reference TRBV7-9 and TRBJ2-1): DTGVSQNPRHKITKRGQNVTFRCDPISEHNRLYWYRQTLGQGPEFLTYFQNEAQLEKSRLLSDRFSAERPKGSFSTLEIQRTEQGDSAMYLCASSSDRVSDEQFFGPGTRLTVL.

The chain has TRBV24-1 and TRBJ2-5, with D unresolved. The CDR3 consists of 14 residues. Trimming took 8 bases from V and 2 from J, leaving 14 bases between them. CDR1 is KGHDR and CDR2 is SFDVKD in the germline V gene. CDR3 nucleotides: TGTGCCACCACCGGACCGGCCCAACAAGAGACCCAGTACTTC. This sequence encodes CATTGPAQQETQYF.

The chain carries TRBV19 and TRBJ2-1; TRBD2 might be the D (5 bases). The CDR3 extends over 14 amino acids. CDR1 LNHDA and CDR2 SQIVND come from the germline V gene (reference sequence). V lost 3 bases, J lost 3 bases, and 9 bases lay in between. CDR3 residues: CASSMVAIYNEQFF. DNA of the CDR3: TGTGCCAGTAGTATGGTAGCGATCTACAATGAGCAGTTCTTC.

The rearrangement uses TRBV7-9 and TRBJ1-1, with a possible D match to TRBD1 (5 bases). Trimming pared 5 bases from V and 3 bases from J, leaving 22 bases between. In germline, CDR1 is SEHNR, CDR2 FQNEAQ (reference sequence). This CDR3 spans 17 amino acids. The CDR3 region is CASSRPNLTGTHTEAFF. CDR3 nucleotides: TGTGCCAGCAGCCGCCCAAACCTTACAGGAACGCACACTGAAGCTTTCTTT.

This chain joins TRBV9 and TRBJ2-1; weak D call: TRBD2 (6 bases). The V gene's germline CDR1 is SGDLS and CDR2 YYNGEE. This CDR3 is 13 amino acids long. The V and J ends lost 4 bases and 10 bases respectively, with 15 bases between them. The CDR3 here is CASSYGSPGEQFF. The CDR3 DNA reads TGTGCCAGCAGCTACGGGAGTCCGGGAGAGCAGTTCTTC.

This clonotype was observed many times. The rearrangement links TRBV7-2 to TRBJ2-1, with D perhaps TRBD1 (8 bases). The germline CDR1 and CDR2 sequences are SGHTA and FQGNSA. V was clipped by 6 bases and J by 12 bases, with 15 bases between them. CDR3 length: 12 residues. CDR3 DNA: TGTGCCAGCAGTTCGGGAGGACAGGGGCAGTTCTTC. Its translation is CASSSGGQGQFF.

CDR3 loop: CASSKTGDLRETQYF. CDR3 coding DNA: TGCGCCAGCAGCAAGACAGGGGATTTGCGAGAGACCCAGTACTTC. The chain combines TRBV5-1 with TRBJ2-5; 8 bases are shared with TRBD1. The trim removed 4 bases at V and 4 bases at J, leaving 9 bases unmatched. Germline CDR1 SGHRS, CDR2 YFSETQ. The CDR3 is 15 amino acids.

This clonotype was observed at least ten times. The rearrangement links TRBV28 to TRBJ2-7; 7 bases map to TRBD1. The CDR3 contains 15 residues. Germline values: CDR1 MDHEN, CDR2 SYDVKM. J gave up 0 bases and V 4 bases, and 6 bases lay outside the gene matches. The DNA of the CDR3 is TGTGCCAGCAGTTCCCGGGACAGACACTCCTACGAGCAGTACGTC. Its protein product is CASSSRDRHSYEQYV.